Listed below are T cell receptor beta chains from one sample, sequenced in a study of blood T cells in healthy people across ages. MiXCR was run by TCRdb on the 5' RACE reads, yielding one entry per CDR3 protein. Here the sample spans 1.5 million to 2 million distinct CDR3 sequences, just under 50% being singletons. The sample comprised blood. Every receptor here comes from a woman between 35 and 50 years old in good health. The CDR3 runs from the conserved cysteine through the conserved F or W. Each record gives: V gene, J gene, D gene, clone size, CDR3 DNA, CDR3 protein. D genes are given only for firm matches. The size entry is marked missing in some rows and otherwise reads once, few, many or a size class.

v_gene: TRBV5-1
j_gene: TRBJ2-3
d_gene: .
abundance: .
CDR3nt: TGCGCCAGCAGCTTGGCCAGGGGAGGGCCACCAGATACGCAGTATTTT
CDR3aa: CASSLARGGPPDTQYF

v_gene: TRBV18
j_gene: TRBJ1-2
d_gene: .
abundance: .
CDR3nt: TGTGCCAGCTCACCCATTCCGGCCTCAGAATTAGGTGCCTATGGCTACACCTTC
CDR3aa: CASSPIPASELGAYGYTF

v_gene: TRBV27
j_gene: TRBJ1-2
d_gene: TRBD1
abundance: few
CDR3nt: TGTGCCAGCAGTTTATCGACCTTCCAAACTCAGGGGGCCTTCTATGGCTACACCTTC
CDR3aa: CASSLSTFQTQGAFYGYTF

v_gene: TRBV6-5
j_gene: TRBJ1-2
d_gene: .
abundance: once
CDR3nt: TGTGCCAGCAGTTCCCGGACAGTAGAGAATGGCTACACCTTC
CDR3aa: CASSSRTVENGYTF

v_gene: TRBV12-3/TRBV12-4
j_gene: TRBJ1-6
d_gene: .
abundance: many
CDR3nt: TGTGCCAGCAGGAGGAGCTCCTATAATTCACCCCTCCACTTT
CDR3aa: CASRRSSYNSPLHF

v_gene: TRBV6-2/TRBV6-3
j_gene: TRBJ1-2
d_gene: .
abundance: once
CDR3nt: TGTGCCAGCAGTTACAGGACCACGGCGGATGGCTACACCTTC
CDR3aa: CASSYRTTADGYTF

v_gene: TRBV6-2/TRBV6-3
j_gene: TRBJ2-5
d_gene: TRBD2
abundance: few
CDR3nt: TGTGCCAGCAGTTACACTAGCGTGGAAGAGACCCAGTACTTC
CDR3aa: CASSYTSVEETQYF

v_gene: TRBV6-2/TRBV6-3
j_gene: TRBJ1-5
d_gene: .
abundance: .
CDR3nt: TGTGCCAGCACCCCCGACAATCGTAGCAATCAGCCCCAGCATTTT
CDR3aa: CASTPDNRSNQPQHF

v_gene: TRBV9
j_gene: TRBJ1-6
d_gene: TRBD1
abundance: few
CDR3nt: TGTGCCAGCAGCCCCCGGACAGGGGTCAATCGGTCACCCCTCCACTTT
CDR3aa: CASSPRTGVNRSPLHF

v_gene: TRBV5-1
j_gene: TRBJ2-3
d_gene: .
abundance: .
CDR3nt: TGCGCCAGCAGCTTGGAAGGCAGGGAATTGGATACGCAGTATTTT
CDR3aa: CASSLEGRELDTQYF

v_gene: TRBV12-3/TRBV12-4
j_gene: TRBJ2-5
d_gene: TRBD1
abundance: .
CDR3nt: TGTGCCAGCAGTTTAGCGGCCAGGGGGCTTAAAGAGACCCAGTACTTC
CDR3aa: CASSLAARGLKETQYF

v_gene: TRBV11-2
j_gene: TRBJ2-1
d_gene: TRBD1
abundance: .
CDR3nt: TGTGCCAGCAGCCCCGGGACAGGGGTAGAATCGTCCTACAATGAGCAGTTCTTC
CDR3aa: CASSPGTGVESSYNEQFF

v_gene: TRBV7-6
j_gene: TRBJ2-7
d_gene: TRBD2
abundance: .
CDR3nt: TGTGCCAGCAGCCCGGCGGGACTAGCGGGCTACGAGCAGTACTTC
CDR3aa: CASSPAGLAGYEQYF

v_gene: TRBV20-1
j_gene: TRBJ2-7
d_gene: .
abundance: many
CDR3nt: TGCAGCGTCCGGGAAGGGGACTACGAGCAGTACTTC
CDR3aa: CSVREGDYEQYF

v_gene: TRBV24-1
j_gene: TRBJ2-1
d_gene: .
abundance: .
CDR3nt: TGTGCCACCAGTGACGCGAGATCCGACAATGAGCAGTTCTTC
CDR3aa: CATSDARSDNEQFF

v_gene: TRBV6-5
j_gene: TRBJ2-5
d_gene: .
abundance: .
CDR3nt: TGTGCCAGCAGTTACAAATGGTCTTCGGAAGAGACCCAGTACTTC
CDR3aa: CASSYKWSSEETQYF

v_gene: TRBV27
j_gene: TRBJ2-3
d_gene: .
abundance: once
CDR3nt: TGTGCCAGCAGTTTATCCCGCCTTAGAGATACGCAGTATTTT
CDR3aa: CASSLSRLRDTQYF

v_gene: TRBV6-5
j_gene: TRBJ1-2
d_gene: .
abundance: .
CDR3nt: TGTGCCAGCAGTTACGAGAACAACTATGGCTACACCTTC
CDR3aa: CASSYENNYGYTF

v_gene: TRBV6-1
j_gene: TRBJ2-1
d_gene: .
abundance: .
CDR3nt: TGTGCCAGCAGTGCAACAGCACAAAGGGCAAATGAGCAGTTCTTC
CDR3aa: CASSATAQRANEQFF

v_gene: TRBV7-9
j_gene: TRBJ2-1
d_gene: TRBD2
abundance: few
CDR3nt: TGTGCCAGCAGCCTCAGCGGGGTCTTCTACAATGAGCAGTTCTTC
CDR3aa: CASSLSGVFYNEQFF

v_gene: TRBV6-2/TRBV6-3
j_gene: TRBJ2-4
d_gene: .
abundance: few
CDR3nt: TGTGCCAGCAGTTACGCGCAGGGGAGAGAGCAGTACTTC
CDR3aa: CASSYAQGREQYF

v_gene: TRBV19
j_gene: TRBJ1-5
d_gene: TRBD1
abundance: .
CDR3nt: TGTGCCAGTAGTGGCGACAGGGACGGTCAGCCCCAGCATTTT
CDR3aa: CASSGDRDGQPQHF

v_gene: TRBV25-1
j_gene: TRBJ1-4
d_gene: .
abundance: .
CDR3nt: TGTGCCAGCAGTGAATATGGGGCAACTGATGAAAAACTGTTTTTT
CDR3aa: CASSEYGATDEKLFF

v_gene: TRBV2
j_gene: TRBJ2-1
d_gene: .
abundance: .
CDR3nt: TGTGCCAGCCTAGCATACTCCTACAATGAGCAGTTCTTC
CDR3aa: CASLAYSYNEQFF

v_gene: TRBV20-1
j_gene: TRBJ1-2
d_gene: .
abundance: .
CDR3nt: TGCAGTGCTAGAGGACTGGAGGGATTCTATGGCTACACCTTC
CDR3aa: CSARGLEGFYGYTF

v_gene: TRBV4-3
j_gene: TRBJ2-1
d_gene: TRBD2
abundance: once
CDR3nt: TGCGCCAGCAGCCAAGTGTTAGCGGGGGAGAGTTACAATGAGCAGTTCTTC
CDR3aa: CASSQVLAGESYNEQFF

v_gene: TRBV29-1
j_gene: TRBJ2-1
d_gene: .
abundance: .
CDR3nt: TGCAGCGTTGCCGGGTTAGGCCATGAGCAGTTCTTC
CDR3aa: CSVAGLGHEQFF

v_gene: TRBV28
j_gene: TRBJ2-6
d_gene: .
abundance: few
CDR3nt: TGTGCCAGCAGTCCTCCCCTCGGACCCTCTGGGGCCAACGTCCTGACTTTC
CDR3aa: CASSPPLGPSGANVLTF

v_gene: TRBV6-6
j_gene: TRBJ1-4
d_gene: .
abundance: once
CDR3nt: TGTGCCAGCAGTTACCACGTGGAGGTGGAAAAACTGTTTTTT
CDR3aa: CASSYHVEVEKLFF

v_gene: TRBV5-1
j_gene: TRBJ2-5
d_gene: .
abundance: .
CDR3nt: TGCGCCAGCCGAGCCGTCCCACAGGGACAAGAGACCCAGTACTTC
CDR3aa: CASRAVPQGQETQYF

v_gene: TRBV24-1
j_gene: TRBJ1-2
d_gene: .
abundance: few
CDR3nt: TGTGCCACCAGTGACAACGACAGATGGGGCTACACCTTC
CDR3aa: CATSDNDRWGYTF

v_gene: TRBV12-3/TRBV12-4
j_gene: TRBJ2-2
d_gene: .
abundance: .
CDR3nt: TGTGCCAGCAGTTTAGAGGAACTCGCGAACACCGGGGAGCTGTTTTTT
CDR3aa: CASSLEELANTGELFF

v_gene: TRBV10-3
j_gene: TRBJ2-7
d_gene: TRBD1
abundance: .
CDR3nt: TGTGCCATCAGTTTCGGACAGGGCTACGAGCAGTACTTC
CDR3aa: CAISFGQGYEQYF

v_gene: TRBV18
j_gene: TRBJ2-7
d_gene: .
abundance: .
CDR3nt: TGTGCCAGCTCGTCGACGGCTTCCTACGAGCAGTACTTC
CDR3aa: CASSSTASYEQYF

v_gene: TRBV9
j_gene: TRBJ2-5
d_gene: .
abundance: few
CDR3nt: TGTGCCAGCAGCGTAGCGCGGGTTGCAGAGACCCAGTACTTC
CDR3aa: CASSVARVAETQYF

v_gene: TRBV6-2/TRBV6-3
j_gene: TRBJ2-5
d_gene: TRBD2
abundance: .
CDR3nt: TGTGCCAGCAGTATCGGACTAGCGGCCTACCAAGAGGCCCAGTACTTC
CDR3aa: CASSIGLAAYQEAQYF

v_gene: TRBV4-3
j_gene: TRBJ1-4
d_gene: .
abundance: few
CDR3nt: TGCGCCAGCAGCCAGGACGGGACAACTAATGAAAAACTGTTTTTT
CDR3aa: CASSQDGTTNEKLFF

v_gene: TRBV7-2
j_gene: TRBJ2-7
d_gene: TRBD2
abundance: .
CDR3nt: TGTGCCAGCAGCTTAGATCGGCTAGCGGGCCCCGACGAGCAGTACTTC
CDR3aa: CASSLDRLAGPDEQYF

v_gene: TRBV7-9
j_gene: TRBJ2-4
d_gene: .
abundance: .
CDR3nt: TGTGCCAGCAGCCTCGCCCCGGGACACCCCAAAAACATTCAGTACTTC
CDR3aa: CASSLAPGHPKNIQYF

v_gene: TRBV6-5
j_gene: TRBJ1-2
d_gene: .
abundance: .
CDR3nt: TGTGCCAGCAGTTACCAGGCAGGGCGACATTATGGCTACACCTTC
CDR3aa: CASSYQAGRHYGYTF

v_gene: TRBV27
j_gene: TRBJ1-2
d_gene: .
abundance: .
CDR3nt: TGTGCCAGCAGCCCCCTCTCCGGCTATGGCTACACCTTC
CDR3aa: CASSPLSGYGYTF

v_gene: TRBV5-1
j_gene: TRBJ1-1
d_gene: .
abundance: .
CDR3nt: TGCGCCAGCAGCGCCATACAGGGAGTGGTAACTGAAGCTTTCTTT
CDR3aa: CASSAIQGVVTEAFF

v_gene: TRBV20-1
j_gene: TRBJ1-2
d_gene: .
abundance: once
CDR3nt: TGCAGTGCCCGAGGCGGGGGAATCGGCTATGGCTACACCTTC
CDR3aa: CSARGGGIGYGYTF

v_gene: TRBV4-2
j_gene: TRBJ1-2
d_gene: TRBD1
abundance: many
CDR3nt: TGTGCCAGCAGCCAAGATCAACAGGGGGCTTGGAATGGCTACACCTTC
CDR3aa: CASSQDQQGAWNGYTF

v_gene: TRBV7-2
j_gene: TRBJ1-5
d_gene: TRBD1
abundance: .
CDR3nt: TGTGCCAGCAGCTTAGTTGGGACAGGGAGATTGAACAATCAGCCCCAGCATTTT
CDR3aa: CASSLVGTGRLNNQPQHF

v_gene: TRBV13
j_gene: TRBJ2-7
d_gene: .
abundance: .
CDR3nt: TGTGCCAGCAGCCTTGGACTCCGGTGGGAGCAGTACTTC
CDR3aa: CASSLGLRWEQYF